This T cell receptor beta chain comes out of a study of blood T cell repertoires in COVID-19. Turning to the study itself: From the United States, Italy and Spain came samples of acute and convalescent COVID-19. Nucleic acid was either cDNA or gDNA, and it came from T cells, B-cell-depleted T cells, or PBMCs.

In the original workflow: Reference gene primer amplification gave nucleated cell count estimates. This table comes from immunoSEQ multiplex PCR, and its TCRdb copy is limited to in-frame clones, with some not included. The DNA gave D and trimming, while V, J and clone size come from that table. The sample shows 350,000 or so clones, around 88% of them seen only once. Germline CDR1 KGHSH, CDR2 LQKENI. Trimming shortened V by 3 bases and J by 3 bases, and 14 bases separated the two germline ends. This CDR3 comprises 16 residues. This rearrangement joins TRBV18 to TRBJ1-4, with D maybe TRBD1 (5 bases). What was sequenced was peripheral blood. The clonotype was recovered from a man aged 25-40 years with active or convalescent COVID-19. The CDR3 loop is CASSPANWGANEKLFF. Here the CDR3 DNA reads TGTGCCAGCTCACCGGCGAATTGGGGGGCTAATGAAAAACTGTTTTTT.